The 21 T cell receptor beta chains listed next were all sequenced from one sample in a study of blood T cell repertoires in COVID-19 (dated by TCRdb to 2018 to 2020). The library was made by the immunoSEQ multiplex PCR assay. Entries here come from immuneACCESS through TCRdb and include only in-frame sequences with V and J called. Some clones fail to appear in such tables; in the studies checked, an unresolved V gene covers under half of the shortfall, and the cause of the remainder is unknown. The sample records around 250,000 clones, under 90% of which are singletons. The ten largest clonotypes hold 2.5% to 3.5% of the sample. The sample comprised peripheral blood. Receptors originate from a woman in her late teens or twenties with acute or convalescent COVID-19.

The chain combines TRBV19 with TRBJ1-1; 11 nucleotides line up with TRBD1. J lost 5 bases, V lost 2 bases, and 4 bases had no gene match. The germline gives CDR1 LNHDA, CDR2 SQIVND (reference sequence). The CDR3 runs 15 residues. CDR3 sequence: CASSIRTGGLTEAFF. The CDR3 DNA is TGTGCCAGTAGTATAAGGACAGGGGGCTTAACTGAAGCTTTCTTT.

The chain joins TRBV7-9 to TRBJ1-1; the D gene is possibly TRBD1 (5 bases). This CDR3 region has 16 residues. The V gene lost 5 bases and the J gene lost 2 bases, with 18 bases spanning the gap. Germline CDR1 and CDR2: SEHNR and FQNEAQ (reference sequence). The CDR3 bases are TGTGCCAGCAGCCCCGGTCTATTAGGGGTCAACACTGAAGCTTTCTTT. It yields the protein CASSPGLLGVNTEAFF.

The chain combines TRBV6-5 with TRBJ1-5; D not resolved. The CDR3 is 16 amino acids. Deletions cut 0 bases from V and 0 bases from J, with 9 bases between. Germline CDR1 is MNHEY and CDR2 is SVGAGI. CDR3 in amino acids: CASSYSSVYSNQPQHF. The CDR3 region has the DNA TGTGCCAGCAGTTACTCGTCCGTTTATAGCAATCAGCCCCAGCATTTT.

This clone has only one observation. The J gene is TRBJ2-7, the V gene TRBV10-3, with 7 bases aligning to TRBD1. Germline V CDR1 and CDR2: ENHRY, SYGVKD. V was pared by 6 bases and J by 3 bases, with 8 bases of the junction left unmatched. The CDR3 consists of 14 residues. The CDR3 is CAIRATGSGYEQYF. CDR3 DNA sequence: TGTGCCATCAGAGCGACAGGGTCAGGCTACGAGCAGTACTTC.

This clone was seen once. This rearrangement joins TRBV13 to TRBJ2-3; 8 bases line up with TRBD2. The CDR3 contains 17 residues. Trimming took 4 bases from V and 9 from J; bases not matched to a gene: 18. The germline gives CDR1 PRHDT, CDR2 FYEKMQ (reference sequence). The CDR3 sequence: CASSSLTSGLLPGTQYF. The CDR3 DNA reads as TGTGCCAGCAGCTCCCTAACTAGCGGACTCTTACCAGGCACGCAGTATTTT.

The genes are TRBV2 and TRBJ2-5; no definite D call. Germline V gives CDR1 SNHLY, CDR2 FYNNEI. The CDR3 runs 14 residues. V lost 6 bases to trimming and J lost 2 bases, with 13 bases between them. For the CDR3, the DNA is TGTGCCAGCAGCGCCCGACTTATACAAGAGACCCAGTACTTC. Its translation: CASSARLIQETQYF.

The chain employs TRBV2 and TRBJ2-5; weak D call: TRBD2 (5 bases). Germline CDR1 is SNHLY and CDR2 is FYNNEI. Trimming pared 2 bases from V and 8 bases from J, leaving 9 bases between. There are 12 residues in the CDR3. The CDR3 DNA is TGTGCCAGCAGTGAATCCCGGGATACCCAGTACTTC. Protein product: CASSESRDTQYF. The variable domain in full, completed from reference TRBV2 and TRBJ2-5, reads EPEVTQTPSHQVTQMGQEVILRCVPISNHLYFYWYRQILGQKVEFLVSFYNNEISEKSEIFDDQFSVERPDGSNFTLKIRSTKLEDSAMYFCASSESRDTQYFGPGTRLLVL.

The rearrangement links TRBV2 to TRBJ2-1; 7 positions agree with TRBD2. V lost 3 bases to trimming and J lost 9 bases; unmatched junction nucleotides: 11. Germline V lookup: CDR1 SNHLY, CDR2 FYNNEI. This CDR3 is 15 amino acids long. CDR3 nucleotide sequence: TGTGCCAGCAGTGACCAATCCGGGAGGAGGGGTGAGCAGTTCTTC. It specifies CASSDQSGRRGEQFF.

The chain joins TRBV4-3 to TRBJ2-7; the match to TRBD2 covers 16 bases. CDR1 and CDR2 from the germline V gene are LGHNA and YSLEER. With V trimmed by 0 bases and J by 3 bases, 14 bases remained unmatched. CDR3 length equals 21 residues. CDR3 residues: CASSQELAGLAGGGPFYEQYF. CDR3 coding DNA: TGCGCCAGCAGCCAAGAGTTGGCGGGACTAGCGGGAGGGGGCCCCTTCTACGAGCAGTACTTC.

Only a few counts were recorded for this clone. The chain uses TRBV6-5 and TRBJ1-5, with 8 positions matching TRBD1. The germline V gene encodes CDR1 MNHEY and CDR2 SVGAGI. J was trimmed by 0 bases and V by 6 bases; bases with no gene match: 4. This CDR3 spans 15 amino acids. The chain's CDR3 is CASSKDRASNQPQHF. The DNA for the CDR3 is TGTGCCAGCAGCAAGGACAGGGCTAGCAATCAGCCCCAGCATTTT.

The chain employs TRBV5-1 and TRBJ2-7, with TRBD2 identical over 11 bases. This CDR3 has 16 amino acids. With V trimmed by 4 bases and J by 1 base, 7 bases remained unmatched. Germline V gene data show CDR1 as SGHRS and CDR2 as YFSETQ. The CDR3 here is CASSKKTSGKSYEQYF. The DNA for the CDR3 is TGCGCCAGCAGCAAAAAGACTAGCGGGAAGTCCTACGAGCAGTACTTC.

This sequence joins TRBV18 and TRBJ2-7; 7 bases map to TRBD1. Germline CDR1 is KGHSH and CDR2 is LQKENI. The CDR3 totals 13 residues. The junction had 0 bases not matched to a gene; V was cut back by 2 bases and J by 2 bases. The CDR3 region is CASSPDRAYEQYF. The DNA of the CDR3 is TGTGCCAGCTCACCAGACAGGGCCTACGAGCAGTACTTC.

The chain has TRBV10-3 and TRBJ2-7, with TRBD2 identical over 8 bases. The CDR3 has 14 residues. V shed 9 bases and J 0 bases; nucleotides not matched to a gene: 7. The germline V gene encodes CDR1 ENHRY and CDR2 SYGVKD. The CDR3 spells CAIWRGESSYEQYF. DNA of the CDR3: TGTGCCATATGGCGGGGGGAGAGCTCCTACGAGCAGTACTTC.

This clone has just a few counts. The rearrangement joins TRBV7-8 to TRBJ2-1; TRBD2 matches at 10 bases. This CDR3 has 15 amino acids. The germline gives CDR1 SGHVS, CDR2 FQNEAQ. J lost 6 bases, V lost 1 base, and 3 bases had no gene match. DNA for the CDR3: TGTGCCAGCAGCTTAGGCGCTAGCGGGGGCAATGAGCAGTTCTTC. Protein: CASSLGASGGNEQFF. The full variable domain, completed using reference TRBV7-8 and TRBJ2-1, is GAGVSQSPRYKVAKRGQDVALRCDPISGHVSLFWYQQALGQGPEFLTYFQNEAQLDKSGLPSDRFFAERPEGSVSTLKIQRTQQEDSAVYLCASSLGASGGNEQFFGPGTRLTVL.

The genes are TRBV18 and TRBJ2-7; 7 bases align to TRBD1. Trimming at V came to 2 bases and at J to 7 bases, leaving 14 bases not matched to a gene. This CDR3 region has 16 residues. Germline assignment: CDR1 KGHSH and CDR2 LQKENI. The CDR3 spells CASSPEQQGILGEQYF. As DNA, the CDR3 is TGTGCCAGCTCACCAGAACAACAGGGGATATTGGGAGAGCAGTACTTC.

This clone was counted only a few times. The chain joins TRBV6-4 to TRBJ2-4, with 9 bases matching TRBD1. The CDR3 has 15 residues. Germline values: CDR1 MRHNA, CDR2 SNTAGT. V was clipped by 4 bases and J by 5 bases; unmatched bases: 6. The CDR3 DNA sequence: TGTGCCAGCAGTGCCCCGGACAGGGGCGAAAACATTCAGTACTTC. This gives the protein CASSAPDRGENIQYF.

The chain links TRBV2 to TRBJ2-1, with a weak D call TRBD2 (6 bases). This CDR3 has 13 amino acids. The V gene lost 11 bases and the J gene lost 4 bases, with 15 bases spanning the gap. From germline, CDR1 is SNHLY and CDR2 FYNNEI. The CDR3 region has the DNA TGTGCCCGGCCCGGGGCGGGATACAATGAGCAGTTCTTC. It yields the protein CARPGAGYNEQFF.

This clone was seen more than once but under ten times. The gene calls are TRBV12-3 or TRBV12-4 and TRBJ1-5, with D perhaps TRBD1 (6 bases). Trimming removed 5 bases at V and 3 bases at J, with 8 bases between. The CDR3 length is 13 residues. This chain's CDR3 is CASSGQSNQPQHF. DNA for the CDR3: TGTGCCAGCAGTGGACAGTCCAATCAGCCCCAGCATTTT.

The chain combines TRBV19 with TRBJ2-1; TRBD2 aligns across 11 bases. There are 15 residues in the CDR3. V shed 3 bases and J 6 bases; nucleotides not matched to a gene: 4. Per germline, CDR1 LNHDA and CDR2 SQIVND (reference sequence). The CDR3 region has the DNA TGTGCCAGTAGTATCTCACTAGCGGGAGCCAATGAGCAGTTCTTC. Translation gives CASSISLAGANEQFF.

The chain links TRBV19 to TRBJ2-5; D possibly corresponds to TRBD2 (5 bases). Trimming pared 4 bases from V and 3 bases from J, leaving 9 bases between. The CDR3 is 13 residues long. The germline CDR1 and CDR2 sequences are LNHDA and SQIVND (reference sequence). The CDR3 bases are TGTGCCAGTAGTACGGGGTGGGAAGAGACCCAGTACTTC. Protein product: CASSTGWEETQYF. The full variable domain, completed using reference TRBV19 and TRBJ2-5, is DGGITQSPKYLFRKEGQNVTLSCEQNLNHDAMYWYRQDPGQGLRLIYYSQIVNDFQKGDIAEGYSVSREKKESFPLTVTSAQKNPTAFYLCASSTGWEETQYFGPGTRLLVL.

The chain carries TRBV15 and TRBJ1-5, with 7 bases aligning to TRBD1. Germline V gene sequence: CDR1 LNHNV, CDR2 YYDKDF (reference sequence). V shed 2 bases and J 2 bases; nucleotides not matched to a gene: 9. The CDR3 is made up of 17 amino acids. CDR3 in amino acids: CATSRYLTGDGNQPQHF. The CDR3 DNA sequence: TGTGCCACCAGCAGATACTTAACAGGGGATGGCAATCAGCCCCAGCATTTT.